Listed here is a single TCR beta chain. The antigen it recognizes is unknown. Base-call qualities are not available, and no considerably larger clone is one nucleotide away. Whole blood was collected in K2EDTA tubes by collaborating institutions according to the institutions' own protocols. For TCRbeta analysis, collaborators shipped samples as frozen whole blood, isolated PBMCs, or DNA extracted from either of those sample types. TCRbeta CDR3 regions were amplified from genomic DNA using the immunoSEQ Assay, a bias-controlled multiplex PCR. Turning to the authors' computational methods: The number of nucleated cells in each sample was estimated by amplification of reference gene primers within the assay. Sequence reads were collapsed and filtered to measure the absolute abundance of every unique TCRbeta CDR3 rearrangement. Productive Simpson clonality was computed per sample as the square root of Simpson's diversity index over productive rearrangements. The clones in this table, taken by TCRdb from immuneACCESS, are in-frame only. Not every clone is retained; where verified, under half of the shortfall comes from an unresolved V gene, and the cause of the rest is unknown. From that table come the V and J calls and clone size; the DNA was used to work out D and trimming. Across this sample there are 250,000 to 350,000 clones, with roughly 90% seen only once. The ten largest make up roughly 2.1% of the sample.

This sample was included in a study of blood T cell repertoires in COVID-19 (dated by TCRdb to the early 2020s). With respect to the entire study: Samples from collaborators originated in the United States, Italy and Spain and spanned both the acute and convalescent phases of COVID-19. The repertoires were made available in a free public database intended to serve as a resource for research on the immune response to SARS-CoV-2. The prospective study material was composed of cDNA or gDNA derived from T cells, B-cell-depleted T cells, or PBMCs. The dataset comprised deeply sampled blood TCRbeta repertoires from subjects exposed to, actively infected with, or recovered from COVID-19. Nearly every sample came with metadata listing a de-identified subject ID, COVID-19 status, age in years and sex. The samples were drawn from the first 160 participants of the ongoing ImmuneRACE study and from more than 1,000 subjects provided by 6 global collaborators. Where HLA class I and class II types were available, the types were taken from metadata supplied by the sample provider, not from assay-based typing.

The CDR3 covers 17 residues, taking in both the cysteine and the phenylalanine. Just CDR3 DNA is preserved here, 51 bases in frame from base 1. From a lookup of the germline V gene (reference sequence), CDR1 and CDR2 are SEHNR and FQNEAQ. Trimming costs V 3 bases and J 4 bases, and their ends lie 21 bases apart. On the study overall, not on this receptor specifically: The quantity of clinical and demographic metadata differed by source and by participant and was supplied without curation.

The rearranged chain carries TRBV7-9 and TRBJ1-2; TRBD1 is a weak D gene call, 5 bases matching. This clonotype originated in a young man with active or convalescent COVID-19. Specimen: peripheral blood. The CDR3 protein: CASSLGMTVSKGYGYTF. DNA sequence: TGTGCCAGCAGCTTGGGAATGACAGTCTCAAAAGGCTATGGCTACACCTTC.